This T cell receptor beta chain derives from a study of blood T cell repertoires in COVID-19. This CDR3 comprises 14 residues. Germline-derived CDR1 and CDR2 are SGHRS and YFSETQ. The trim removed 4 bases at V and 6 bases at J, leaving 6 bases unmatched. Sample share makes this clone medium-sized. This table comes from immunoSEQ multiplex PCR, and its TCRdb copy is limited to in-frame clones, with some not included. Of some 130,000 clones listed, roughly 84% were seen once; the top ten hold approximately 1.5%. The sequenced material came from peripheral blood. V and J are TRBV5-1 and TRBJ2-2; 7 nucleotides line up with TRBD1. The TCR originated in a man between 60 and 75 years old with acute or convalescent COVID-19. CDR3 coding DNA: TGCGCCAGCAGCGACAGGGTAGGGGCCGGGGAGCTGTTTTTT. It yields the protein CASSDRVGAGELFF.